This is a list of T cell receptor beta chains from one sample in a study of blood T cell repertoires in COVID-19. This table comes from immunoSEQ multiplex PCR, and its TCRdb copy is limited to in-frame clones, with some not included. This repertoire shows more than 100,000 clones, more than 80% found once; its top ten account for about 4.5%. The specimen was peripheral blood. The receptors here all came from a man aged 35 to 55 with acute or convalescent COVID-19. Each CDR3 is given with its conserved first and last residue. Clone size, where shown, is once, few, many, or a class for clones that have expanded.

j_call v_call clone_size cdr3_aa
TRBJ1-5 TRBV19 - CASRHRDGGNQPQHF
TRBJ2-7 TRBV7-8 once CASTPSGGRAKSKQYF
TRBJ2-7 TRBV2 - CASRTGDPYEQYF
TRBJ1-2 TRBV15 medium-sized CATSRDRTLSYGYTF
TRBJ1-2 TRBV11-2 - CASSLGDRVVQDYGYTF
TRBJ1-4 TRBV7-9 - CASSTGQDSEKLFF
TRBJ1-1 TRBV19 few CASSIPLGRVTEAFF
TRBJ1-5 TRBV5-1 - CASSSTGGNQPQHF
TRBJ1-6 TRBV6-5 - CASRPQGDGSPLHF
TRBJ1-5 TRBV6-5 - CASSGQSAEEPQHF
TRBJ2-1 TRBV2 - CASKGIEQFF
TRBJ1-1 TRBV13 - CASSRKTGALNTEAFF